The 27 T cell receptor beta chains presented below share a single source sample, sequenced in a study of Graves' ophthalmopathy and Graves' hyperthyroidism (dated by TCRdb to between 2018 and 2020). For sequencing, an Illumina HiSeq 2000 was employed. For repertoire sequencing, TCR beta CDR3 regions were amplified from RNA transcripts. The first round of RT-PCR was done with HTBI primers and the Qiagen OneStep RT-PCR kit, and was followed by a second round of multiplex PCR, then size selection and purification. TCRdb trimmed public reads at Q25 via fastp, called clones via MiXCR and kept in-frame beta chains. Records with the same CDR3 protein are collapsed into one entry carrying the most frequent genes and DNA. The table for this sample lists some 750,000 distinct CDR3 sequences; roughly two fifths of them were counted only once. 44% of the sample goes to the ten largest clones. Sequencing used peripheral blood. These receptors were collected from an adult man with Graves' ophthalmopathy.

This clonotype was seen only a few times. The chain couples TRBV7-3 to TRBJ2-5; D uncertain. The CDR3 spans 13 residues. Trimming removed 5 bases at V and 0 bases at J, with 7 bases between. Germline assignment: CDR1 SGHTA and CDR2 FQGTGA. CDR3 coding DNA: TGTGCCAGCAGCCAAAACGACCAAGAGACCCAGTACTTC. Its protein product is CASSQNDQETQYF.

This clonotype was observed many times. For the CDR3, the DNA is TGTGCCAGCAGTGGGCCGAATCAGCCCCAGCATTTT. Its protein product is CASSGPNQPQHF. The rearrangement links TRBV6-6 to TRBJ1-5; D unclear. CDR3 length: 12 amino acids. Trimming removed 5 bases at V and 4 bases at J, with 6 bases between. CDR1 MNHNY and CDR2 SVGAGI come from the germline V gene (reference sequence).

V and J are TRBV15 and TRBJ1-5; 7 bases are shared with TRBD1. Germline trimming cut 0 bases from V and 9 bases from J; bases unmatched to any gene: 8. The CDR3 is made up of 15 amino acids. Germline V gene data show CDR1 as LNHNV and CDR2 as YYDKDF (reference sequence). In nucleotides, the CDR3 is TGTGCCACCAGCAGAGATGGGGGACAGTACGGGCCCCAGCATTTT. Encoded protein: CATSRDGGQYGPQHF.

This clonotype was detected many times. V is TRBV7-6 and J is TRBJ2-5; a weak D match, TRBD2 (6 bases). Germline lookup yields CDR1 SGHVS and CDR2 FNYEAQ. Trimming removed 4 bases from V and 2 bases from J, with 11 bases in between. This CDR3 comprises 14 residues. CDR3 coding DNA: TGTGCCAGCAGCTCGTCAGGGACTCAAGAGACCCAGTACTTC. Translating it yields CASSSSGTQETQYF.

The chain recombines TRBV18 with TRBJ1-1; no clear D gene. In germline, CDR1 is KGHSH, CDR2 LQKENI. This CDR3 spans 13 amino acids. With 3 bases removed from V and 0 bases from J, the gap between germline ends came to 5 bases. The CDR3 DNA sequence: TGTGCCAGCTCACCTGCCATGAACACTGAAGCTTTCTTT. Protein sequence: CASSPAMNTEAFF.

Worth noting for this clonotype: A clone one base away is much larger, so this may be a read error. This chain joins TRBV10-3 and TRBJ2-7, with unresolved D. CDR1 ENHRY and CDR2 SYGVKD come from the germline V gene. CDR3 size: 13 residues. CDR3 DNA sequence: TGTGCCGTCAGTGGTTCTCGGACCTACGAGCAGTACTTC. Amino acids: CAVSGSRTYEQYF.

This clonotype has a handful of counts. This chain joins TRBV5-1 and TRBJ1-1, with D maybe TRBD1 (5 bases). CDR1 SGHRS and CDR2 YFSETQ come from the germline V gene. The CDR3 totals 14 residues. The V end was cut by 4 bases, the J end by 3 bases, with 13 bases between. The CDR3 reads CASSGDSLDTEAFF. The CDR3 nucleotides are TGCGCCAGCAGCGGCGACAGTCTGGACACTGAAGCTTTCTTT.

CDR3 region: CASSADRGPNTEAFF. CDR3 in DNA: TGTGCCAGCAGCGCGGACAGGGGGCCGAACACTGAAGCTTTCTTT. The V gene is TRBV2, the J gene TRBJ1-1; 11 bases fit TRBD1. Trimming took 6 bases from V and 1 from J; bases not matched to a gene: 4. This CDR3 is built from 15 residues. Germline CDR1 reads SNHLY; CDR2 reads FYNNEI. The full variable domain, completed using reference TRBV2 and TRBJ1-1, is EPEVTQTPSHQVTQMGQEVILRCVPISNHLYFYWYRQILGQKVEFLVSFYNNEISEKSEIFDDQFSVERPDGSNFTLKIRSTKLEDSAMYFCASSADRGPNTEAFFGQGTRLTVV.

The V call is TRBV7-9, the J call TRBJ2-2, with D maybe TRBD1 (6 bases). With 4 bases removed from V and 5 bases from J, the gap between germline ends came to 8 bases. CDR3 length: 13 amino acids. Germline lookup yields CDR1 SEHNR and CDR2 FQNEAQ (reference sequence). The CDR3 sequence is CASSSGVTGELFF. The CDR3, as DNA: TGTGCCAGCAGCTCAGGGGTAACCGGGGAGCTGTTTTTT.

This clonotype was observed at least ten times. The chain links TRBV2 to TRBJ1-2; D is perhaps TRBD1 (5 bases). Trimming cost V 9 bases and J 4 bases, with 12 bases left between them. The V gene's germline CDR1 is SNHLY and CDR2 FYNNEI. The CDR3 totals 12 residues. CDR3: CARRGRSYGYTF. The DNA of the CDR3 is TGTGCCAGGAGGGGTCGGAGCTATGGCTACACCTTC. The variable domain in full, completed from reference TRBV2 and TRBJ1-2, reads EPEVTQTPSHQVTQMGQEVILRCVPISNHLYFYWYRQILGQKVEFLVSFYNNEISEKSEIFDDQFSVERPDGSNFTLKIRSTKLEDSAMYFCARRGRSYGYTFGSGTRLTVV.

This clonotype was seen many times. The rearrangement links TRBV7-9 to TRBJ2-5, with a weak D call TRBD2 (5 bases). CDR1 SEHNR and CDR2 FQNEAQ come from the germline V gene (reference sequence). V dropped 5 bases and J dropped 7 bases, with 14 bases sitting between them. The CDR3 length is 13 residues. The CDR3 loop reads CASSIPGGGTQYF. CDR3 in DNA: TGTGCCAGCAGCATACCTGGAGGTGGGACCCAGTACTTC. The entire variable domain, with the rest obtained from reference TRBV7-9 and TRBJ2-5, is as follows: DTGVSQNPRHKITKRGQNVTFRCDPISEHNRLYWYRQTLGQGPEFLTYFQNEAQLEKSRLLSDRFSAERPKGSFSTLEIQRTEQGDSAMYLCASSIPGGGTQYFGPGTRLLVL.

This clonotype has at least ten counts. A read error may account for a junction end that differs from germline. The V call is TRBV2, the J call TRBJ2-5, with D maybe TRBD2 (7 bases). The V gene's germline CDR1 is SNHLY and CDR2 FYNNEI. This CDR3 is 15 amino acids long. The CDR3: CASRQDSGGRESQYF. CDR3 sequence (DNA): TGTGCCAGCAGGCAGGACAGTGGAGGGAGGGAGAGCCAGTACTTC.

The chain employs TRBV5-4 and TRBJ2-5, with no clear D. Germline lookup yields CDR1 SGHNT and CDR2 YYREEE (reference sequence). V lost 0 bases and J 5 bases, leaving 14 bases between the germline ends. This CDR3 spans 15 amino acids. In DNA, the CDR3 is TGTGCCAGCAGCTTGGCGGCGCGATATGGGGAGACCCAGTACTTC. This translates into CASSLAARYGETQYF.

This clonotype was seen at least ten times. This chain uses TRBV12-3 or TRBV12-4 with TRBJ2-5; 15 positions agree with TRBD2. CDR3 length: 17 residues. V lost 7 bases, J lost 4 bases, and 10 bases stayed unmatched. CDR3 DNA sequence: TGTGCCAGCACTCGGGACGCGGGACTAGCGGGAGGAGAGACCCAGTACTTC. Translation: CASTRDAGLAGGETQYF.

This chain uses TRBV7-9 with TRBJ2-7, with a tentative D call TRBD2 (6 bases). Germline CDR1 and CDR2: SEHNR and FQNEAQ (reference sequence). This CDR3 spans 18 amino acids. V was clipped by 3 bases and J by 5 bases, with 26 bases between them. The CDR3 sequence is CASSLQNLGTLAGDEQYF. Here the CDR3 DNA reads TGTGCCAGCAGCTTGCAGAACTTGGGGACTTTGGCCGGGGACGAGCAGTACTTC.

This chain's CDR3 is CASRVRQGYTDTQYF. Here the CDR3 DNA reads TGTGCCAGCAGGGTACGACAGGGATACACAGATACGCAGTATTTT. The chain recombines TRBV2 with TRBJ2-3, with TRBD1 matching 7 bases. The germline V gene encodes CDR1 SNHLY and CDR2 FYNNEI. J lost 2 bases, V lost 6 bases, and 8 bases had no gene match. This CDR3 comprises 15 residues.

This clonotype was recorded many times. The J gene is TRBJ1-1, the V gene TRBV10-3, with TRBD1 as a possible D gene (6 bases). Germline CDR1 reads ENHRY; CDR2 reads SYGVKD. The CDR3 totals 15 residues. V lost 5 bases to trimming and J lost 4 bases, with 17 bases between them. CDR3 residues: CAISNPGGASTEAFF. The CDR3 bases are TGTGCCATCAGTAACCCTGGGGGGGCCAGCACTGAAGCTTTCTTT.

The CDR3 sequence is CASSVGESSTDTQYF. The CDR3 DNA follows: TGTGCCAGCAGCGTAGGAGAGTCTAGCACAGATACGCAGTATTTT. V and J are TRBV9 and TRBJ2-3; no definite D call. Germline CDR1 and CDR2: SGDLS and YYNGEE. Trimming removed 0 bases at V and 0 bases at J, with 8 bases between. The CDR3 runs to 15 residues.

A few counts support this clonotype. The rearrangement joins TRBV6-6 to TRBJ2-5; 8 bases line up with TRBD2. Germline V lookup: CDR1 MNHNY, CDR2 SVGAGI (reference sequence). The CDR3 sequence is 15 residues long. Trimming removed 7 bases from V and 2 bases from J; junction bases left unmatched: 9. CDR3 loop: CASNSGTSGQETQYF. The CDR3 DNA follows: TGTGCCAGCAACTCCGGGACTAGTGGGCAAGAGACCCAGTACTTC.

As to this clonotype: Its ends do not fully match the called genes, so a read error is possible. V usage is TRBV10-3 and J usage is TRBJ1-4; weak D call: TRBD1 (5 bases). CDR1 is ENHRY, CDR2 SYGVKD, per germline. The CDR3 contains 15 residues. CDR3 DNA sequence: TGTGCCAGCAGTGATTATGGAAGAGACAGTGAAAAACTGTTTTTT. This gives the protein CASSDYGRDSEKLFF.

This clonotype was seen many times. V is TRBV7-9 and J is TRBJ2-7; TRBD2 is a possible D gene (6 bases). The germline CDR1 and CDR2 sequences are SEHNR and FQNEAQ (reference sequence). V lost 5 bases to trimming and J lost 1 base, with 12 bases between them. The CDR3 contains 14 residues. CDR3 sequence: CASSLSTSSYEQYF. In nucleotides, the CDR3 is TGTGCCAGCAGCCTATCGACTAGTTCCTACGAGCAGTACTTC.

A note on this clonotype: A single base separates this from a much larger clone, so it may be a read error. V usage is TRBV29-1 and J usage is TRBJ2-7, with 8 bases aligning to TRBD1. Germline V CDR1 and CDR2: SQVTM, ANQGSEA. The CDR3 is 13 residues long. Trimming removed 6 bases from V and 6 bases from J; junction bases left unmatched: 10. The CDR3, as DNA: TGCAGCGTCCGCAGGGGGCTATATGTCGAGCAGTACTTC. It encodes CSVRRGLYVEQYF.

In its sample, this clonotype was seen many times. CDR3 amino acids: CASSFGGYGYTF. As DNA, the CDR3 is TGTGCCAGCAGCTTTGGGGGTTATGGCTACACCTTC. This chain connects TRBV7-9 to TRBJ1-2; D is perhaps TRBD1 (5 bases). The CDR3 extends over 12 amino acids. The germline V gene encodes CDR1 SEHNR and CDR2 FQNEAQ (reference sequence). V was shortened by 3 bases and J by 5 bases, with 7 bases between the two germline ends.

The J gene is TRBJ1-2, the V gene TRBV7-3, with 8 bases aligning to TRBD1. CDR1 and CDR2 from the germline V gene are SGHTA and FQGTGA. The J segment lost 4 bases and the V segment lost 3 bases, leaving 4 bases of the junction unmatched. There are 14 residues in the CDR3. The CDR3 DNA follows: TGTGCCAGCAGCTTCGGGGGGACAGGCTATGGCTACACCTTC. Its translation: CASSFGGTGYGYTF.

Details on this clonotype: A read error may be the cause here, since a much bigger clone is one base away. This rearrangement joins TRBV29-1 to TRBJ2-7; TRBD1 or TRBD2 may be the D gene (5 bases each). The germline CDR1 and CDR2 sequences are SQVTM and ANQGSEA. This CDR3 is built from 15 residues. V lost 7 bases, J lost 6 bases, and 25 bases lay in between. Written as DNA, the CDR3 is TGCAGCGCTGAGGTCTCTGGGGGAGCGGTACGCGAGCAGTACTTC. Translated: CSAEVSGGAVREQYF.

The V call is TRBV7-2, the J call TRBJ1-5, with D possibly being TRBD1 (5 bases). The CDR3 has 14 residues. CDR1 is SGHTA, CDR2 FQGNSA, per germline. The V end was cut by 0 bases, the J end by 4 bases, with 7 bases between. In DNA form, the CDR3 reads TGTGCCAGCAGCTTAGCGGAGGGGAATCAGCCCCAGCATTTT. Residues: CASSLAEGNQPQHF.

This clonotype was observed many times. The chain links TRBV15 to TRBJ2-5; the D gene could be TRBD1 or TRBD2 (5 bases each). The ends were cut back, 2 bases at V and 5 bases at J, with 12 bases in the middle. Per germline, CDR1 LNHNV and CDR2 YYDKDF (reference sequence). CDR3 length: 14 residues. This CDR3 is CATSRPGPGETQYF. CDR3 nucleotides: TGTGCCACCAGCAGACCGGGACCAGGGGAGACCCAGTACTTC.